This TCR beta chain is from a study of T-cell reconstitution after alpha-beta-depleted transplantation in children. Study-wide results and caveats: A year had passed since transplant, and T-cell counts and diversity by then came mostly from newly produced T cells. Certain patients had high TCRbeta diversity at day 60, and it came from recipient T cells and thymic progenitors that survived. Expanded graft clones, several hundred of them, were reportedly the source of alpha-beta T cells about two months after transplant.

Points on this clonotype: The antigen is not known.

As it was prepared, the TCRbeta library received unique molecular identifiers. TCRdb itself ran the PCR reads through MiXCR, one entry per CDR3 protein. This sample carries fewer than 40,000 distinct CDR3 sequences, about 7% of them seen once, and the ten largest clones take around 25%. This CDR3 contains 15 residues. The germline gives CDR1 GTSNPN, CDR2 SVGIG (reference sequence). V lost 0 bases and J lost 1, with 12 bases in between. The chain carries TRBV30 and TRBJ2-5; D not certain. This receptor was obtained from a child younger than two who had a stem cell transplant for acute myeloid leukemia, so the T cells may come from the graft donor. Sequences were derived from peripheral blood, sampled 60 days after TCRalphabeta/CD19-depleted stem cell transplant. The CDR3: CAWSVTFLGQETQYF. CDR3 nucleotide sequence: TGTGCCTGGAGTGTCACCTTTTTGGGCCAAGAGACCCAGTACTTC.